The T cell receptor beta chain under discussion was sequenced for a study of T cells expressing NK-cell markers. As for this clonotype: The antigen is unknown.

This CDR3 comprises 15 residues. TCR beta cDNA was generated via 5'RACE template switching incorporating UMIs. TCRdb reprocessed the 5' RACE reads and keeps a single row for each CDR3 protein, giving no DNA. The record lists about 160,000 distinct CDR3 sequences, of which the ten most abundant hold approximately 17%. Points from the study as a whole: Whether the expanded NKG2C+ T cell clones recognized HCMV remained unclear. NKG2C+ dominant clonotypes from several donors made up roughly 1.0-7.5% of CD8+ T cells.

The TCR comes from a woman aged 18 to 75 in good health. The sample was blood T cells: a sorted CD56 or NKG2C T cell subset, CD4+ or CD8+ T cells, or bulk PBMC T cells (not recorded which). The rearrangement uses TRBV12-3 or TRBV12-4 and TRBJ1-3; TCRdb indicates TRBD1, and absent DNA this call remains unverified. CDR3 residues: CASSLQGSRGNTIYF.